The sequence of this T cell receptor beta chain was determined in a study of PD-L1 blockade in urothelial cancer. Assay: immunoSEQ multiplex PCR; the TCRdb copy retains only in-frame clones and omits some. Of tens of thousands of clones listed, 87% are singletons. Specified time point: pretreatment peripheral blood. Diagnoses among patients were locally advanced or metastatic urothelial carcinoma. The sample was PBMCs, taken around atezolizumab (anti-PD-L1) treatment. The TCR sequence derives from an older woman with urothelial cancer.

CDR3 loop: CASTVSGSVFNEQFF. In nucleotides, the CDR3 is TGTGCCAGCACTGTTAGCGGGAGTGTTTTCAATGAGCAGTTCTTC. This chain connects TRBV28 to TRBJ2-1, with 9 positions matching TRBD2. Germline lookup yields CDR1 MDHEN and CDR2 SYDVKM. Unmatched junction bases numbered 10, after V lost 7 bases and J lost 6 bases. The CDR3 runs to 15 residues.